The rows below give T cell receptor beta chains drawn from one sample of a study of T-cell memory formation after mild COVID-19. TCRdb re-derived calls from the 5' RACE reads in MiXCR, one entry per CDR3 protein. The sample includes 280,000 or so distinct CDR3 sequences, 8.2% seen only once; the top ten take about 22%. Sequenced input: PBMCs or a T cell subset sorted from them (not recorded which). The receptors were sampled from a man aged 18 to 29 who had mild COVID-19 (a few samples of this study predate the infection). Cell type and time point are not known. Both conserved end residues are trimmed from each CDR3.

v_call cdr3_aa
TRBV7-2 ASSLEGTSGRNINTQY
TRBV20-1 SASSRVAEQY
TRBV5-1 ASSRASLGGELF
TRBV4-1 ASSYRGRFTDTQY
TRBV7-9 ASSLPTGALNEKLF
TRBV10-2 ASSVRDLRVYNEQF
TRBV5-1 ASSLGTGGGEKLF
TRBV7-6 ASSLEDNSPLH
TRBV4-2 ASSQGQGEGNQPQH
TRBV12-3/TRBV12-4 ASSPLGLTDEQF
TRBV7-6 ASSLGAQTSDTQY
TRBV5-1 ASSLGGTVNSPLH
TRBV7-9 ASSSGQNYGYT
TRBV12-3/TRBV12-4 ASSFIRGGSTDTQY
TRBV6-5 ASSRRAGNEKLF
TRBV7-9 ASSSGRINTEAF
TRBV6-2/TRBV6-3 ASSYAAGRHSYEQY
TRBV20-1 SAIRQGRGIQY
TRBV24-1 ATSDDETGAGELF
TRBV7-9 ASSPQAFSGSMNTEAF
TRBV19 ASSTGDGSPLH
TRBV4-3 ASSQDEGRYEQF
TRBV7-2 ASSLGPGGYT
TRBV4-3 ASSQDGARNTGELF
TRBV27 ASGQAGGPQH
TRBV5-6 ASSFRVGFSTDTQY
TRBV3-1 ASSQEDLDNSPLH
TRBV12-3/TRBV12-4 ASSFLAGGPYNEQF
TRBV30 ACPRGGSGEQF